This entry describes one TCR beta chain. No cognate antigen has been identified for it. Per-base qualities were not stored, and no clone one base away is much larger. Participants in the prospective study were aged about 18 to 90 years, lived in about two dozen United States geographic areas, and enrolled through a virtual design. To assign participants to cohorts, the prospective study relied on clinical history that participants themselves reported in a screening survey and a study questionnaire. Mobile phlebotomists in the prospective study collected whole blood, serum and a nasopharyngeal or oropharyngeal swab from every participant. Participants in the prospective study had the option to provide additional blood draws and questionnaires over an approximately 2-month period. Prospective study blood samples were shipped either frozen or at room temperature before DNA extraction. The record originates from a study of blood T cell repertoires in COVID-19 (dated by TCRdb to 2020 to 2021). Study-level background: Samples covering the acute and convalescent phases of COVID-19 were provided by collaborators in the United States, Italy and Spain. Deeply sampled blood TCRbeta repertoires from subjects exposed to, actively infected with, or recovered from COVID-19 were included in the dataset. The repertoires were released in a freely available public database intended as a resource for research on the immune response to SARS-CoV-2. Sample metadata almost always included a de-identified subject ID, COVID-19 status, age in years and sex. The prospective study material was composed of cDNA or gDNA derived from T cells, B-cell-depleted T cells, or PBMCs. Where available, HLA class I and class II types were obtained from metadata supplied by the sample provider rather than from assay-based typing. Samples were obtained from the ongoing ImmuneRACE study (first 160 participants) and from over a thousand subjects provided by 6 global collaborators.

What the research found in general, with its limitations: The amount of clinical and demographic metadata varied by source and participant and was provided uncurated.

From its cysteine to its phenylalanine, the CDR3 spans 16 amino acids. The read is trimmed to its CDR3 DNA, 48 bases read in frame from base 1. Looking up the germline V gene (reference sequence) yields CDR1 LNHDA and CDR2 SQIVND. Here V drops 6 bases and J drops 3 bases, and the junction holds 7 bases not matched to any gene. The immunoSEQ Assay, a bias-controlled multiplex PCR, was used to amplify TCRbeta CDR3 regions from genomic DNA. Per the original workflow: Within the assay, amplification of reference gene primers was used to estimate how many nucleated cells each sample contained. To quantify the absolute abundance of each unique TCRbeta CDR3 rearrangement, sequence reads were collapsed and filtered. For each sample, productive Simpson clonality was calculated as the square root of Simpson's diversity index across productive rearrangements. TCRdb took this table from immuneACCESS and kept in-frame rearrangements with V and J called. Such tables lack part of the clones; where checked against another copy, unresolved V genes explain under half of the gap, and the rest is unexplained. For V, J and clone size, that table is used; D and trimming come from the DNA. A total of tens of thousands of clones appear in this sample, about 89% of them only once. Under 1.5% of the sample belongs to the ten largest clones.

The rearranged chain carries TRBV19 and TRBJ2-7; TRBD2 agrees with 14 junctional bases. Material for sequencing was PBMCs or T cells enriched from blood (not recorded which). The clonotype comes from a woman between 45 and 65 years old with acute COVID-19. The bases read TGTGCCAGTAGCCTTTCCGGGACTAGCGGGGGCTACGAGCAGTACTTC. Translated, this gives CASSLSGTSGGYEQYF.